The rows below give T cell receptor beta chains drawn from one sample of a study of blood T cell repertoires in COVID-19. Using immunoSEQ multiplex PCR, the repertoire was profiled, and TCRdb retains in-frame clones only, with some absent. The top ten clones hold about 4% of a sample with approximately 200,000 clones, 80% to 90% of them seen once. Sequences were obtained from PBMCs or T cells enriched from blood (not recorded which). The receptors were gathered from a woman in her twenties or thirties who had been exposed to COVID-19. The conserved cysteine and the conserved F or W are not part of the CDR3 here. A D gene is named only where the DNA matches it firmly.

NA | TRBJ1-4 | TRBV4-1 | ASSQAPEGNEKLF
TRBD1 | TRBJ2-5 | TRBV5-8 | ASSQGQGQETQY
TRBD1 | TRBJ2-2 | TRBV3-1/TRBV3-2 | ASSQLRTGANTGELF
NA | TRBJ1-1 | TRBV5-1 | ASSLADSSEAF
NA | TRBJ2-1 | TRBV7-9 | ASSSPTRLGNEQF
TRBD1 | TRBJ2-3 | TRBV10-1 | ASSEGQGEGTDTQY
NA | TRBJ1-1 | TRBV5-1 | ASSLQNMNTEAF
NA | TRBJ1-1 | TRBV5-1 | ASSLLGWSEAF
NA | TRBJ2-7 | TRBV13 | ASSLGPNSYEQY
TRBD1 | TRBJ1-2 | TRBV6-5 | ASSSWTGKGYGYT
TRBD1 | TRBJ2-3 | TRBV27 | ASSATGITDTQY
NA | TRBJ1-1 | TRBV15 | ATSREVQGGAF
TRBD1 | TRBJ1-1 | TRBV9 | ASSKQGAAEAF
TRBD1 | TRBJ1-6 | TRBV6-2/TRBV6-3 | ASSYSIRGTGQGDSPLH
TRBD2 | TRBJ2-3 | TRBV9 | ASSVGAGTSGADTQY
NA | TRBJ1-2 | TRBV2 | ASSRDRDGYT
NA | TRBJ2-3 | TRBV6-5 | ASTQFTSSTDTQY
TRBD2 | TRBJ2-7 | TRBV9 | ASSQTSGTGIN
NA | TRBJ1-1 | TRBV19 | ASPGGTEAF
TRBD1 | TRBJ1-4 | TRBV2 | ASTGQANEKLF
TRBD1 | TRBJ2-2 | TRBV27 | ASSLSGQSRLF
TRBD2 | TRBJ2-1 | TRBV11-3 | ASRAGGGEVEQF
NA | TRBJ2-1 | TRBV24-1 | ATSDMGGGTNNEQF
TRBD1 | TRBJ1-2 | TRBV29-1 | SVKPGQGYGYT
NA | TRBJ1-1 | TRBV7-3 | ASSAAEASTEAF
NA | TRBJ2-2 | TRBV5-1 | ASTSGQGRGGELF
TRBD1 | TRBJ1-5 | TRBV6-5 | ASRRQGVHQPQH
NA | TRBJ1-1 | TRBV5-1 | ASSAPGGPNTEAF
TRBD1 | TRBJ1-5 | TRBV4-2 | ASSQDSPGGNQPQH
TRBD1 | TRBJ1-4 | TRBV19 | ASSPSPDREDEKLF
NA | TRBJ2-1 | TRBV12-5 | ASGSTTGFVDEQF
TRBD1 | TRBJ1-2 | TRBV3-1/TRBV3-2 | ASSQGRTGMPYGYT
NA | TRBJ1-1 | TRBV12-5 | ASGLGYYGHNTEAF
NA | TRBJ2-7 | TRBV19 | ASSFKLGLSYEQY
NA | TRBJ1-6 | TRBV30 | AWSGVRPGGNSPLH
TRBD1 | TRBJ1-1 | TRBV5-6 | ASSTRQGRWTEAF
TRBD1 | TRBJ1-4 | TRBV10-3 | AISQQGGGEKLF
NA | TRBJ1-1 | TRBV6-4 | ASRRGFADMSGEAF
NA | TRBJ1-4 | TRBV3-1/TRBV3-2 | ASSQEVTRRLF
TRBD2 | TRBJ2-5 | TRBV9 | ASSVAGGQETQY
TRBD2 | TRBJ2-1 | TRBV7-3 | ASSLTSGLGVEQF
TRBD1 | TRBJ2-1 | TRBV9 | ASSAQTGITEQF